A single sample gave rise to the 8 T cell receptor beta chains below, sequenced in a study of cytotoxic CD8 clonotypes in ibrutinib-treated CLL. Only in-frame clones appear in the TCRdb table, and some are missing; sequencing was by immunoSEQ multiplex PCR. Among some 150,000 clones, about 76% were seen once, and the ten largest hold around 4.9%. This specimen consisted of PBMCs, obtained after 24 months of ibrutinib treatment. The receptors come from a human donor with chronic lymphocytic leukemia.

The table lists this clone with a few counts. V gene TRBV28 combines with J gene TRBJ2-1; 10 bases fit TRBD2. V dropped 3 bases and J dropped 6; count of bases not matched to a gene: 5. There are 15 residues in the CDR3. Germline CDR1 MDHEN, CDR2 SYDVKM. This CDR3 is CASSFASGRVNEQFF. DNA of the CDR3: TGTGCCAGCAGTTTCGCTAGCGGGAGAGTCAATGAGCAGTTCTTC.

In this sample, this clone turned up a few times. The genes are TRBV4-2 and TRBJ2-5; D remains ambiguous. Germline assignment: CDR1 LGHNA and CDR2 YNFKEQ. The CDR3 has 13 residues. The V end was cut by 5 bases, the J end by 4 bases, with 11 bases between. CDR3 in DNA: TGTGCCAGCAGCTCACCTGGACCAGAGACCCAGTACTTC. It is translated as CASSSPGPETQYF.

The rearrangement links TRBV18 to TRBJ1-1; 9 bases are shared with TRBD1. V lost 3 bases to trimming and J lost 0 bases; unmatched junction nucleotides: 5. Germline V lookup: CDR1 KGHSH, CDR2 LQKENI. This CDR3 contains 16 residues. CDR3 in amino acids: CASSPRTGAMNTEAFF. The DNA for the CDR3 is TGTGCCAGCTCACCTCGGACAGGGGCCATGAACACTGAAGCTTTCTTT.

V is TRBV7-6 and J is TRBJ2-1; D might be TRBD1 (5 bases). The V end was cut by 5 bases, the J end by 1 base, with 12 bases between. The CDR3 totals 15 residues. In germline, CDR1 is SGHVS, CDR2 FNYEAQ. The chain's CDR3 is CASSQQADSYNEQFF. The CDR3 region has the DNA TGTGCCAGCAGCCAACAGGCGGATTCCTACAATGAGCAGTTCTTC.

V gene TRBV9 combines with J gene TRBJ2-5, with TRBD2 identical over 7 bases. The CDR3 contains 15 residues. J gave up 2 bases and V 4 bases, and 8 bases lay outside the gene matches. Germline-derived CDR1 and CDR2 are SGDLS and YYNGEE. DNA for the CDR3: TGTGCCAGCAGCATCGCCCCTAGCGGACAAGAGACCCAGTACTTC. It encodes CASSIAPSGQETQYF. Full variable domain (rest looked up from reference TRBV9 and TRBJ2-5): DSGVTQTPKHLITATGQRVTLRCSPRSGDLSVYWYQQSLDQGLQFLIQYYNGEERAKGNILERFSAQQFPDLHSELNLSSLELGDSALYFCASSIAPSGQETQYFGPGTRLLVL.

The J gene is TRBJ2-1, the V gene TRBV7-3; possible D gene TRBD2, 5 bases. The CDR3 extends over 14 amino acids. The V end lost 0 bases, the J end lost 8 bases, and 11 bases lay between the germline ends. Germline CDR1 reads SGHTA; CDR2 reads FQGTGA. The CDR3 region is CASSLTGGNDEQFF. The DNA for the CDR3 is TGTGCCAGCAGCTTAACTGGAGGTAATGATGAGCAGTTCTTC.

This chain joins TRBV30 and TRBJ2-4, with D possibly being TRBD1 or TRBD2 (5 bases each). V was pared by 2 bases and J by 7 bases, with 18 bases between. CDR1 GTSNPN and CDR2 SVGIG come from the germline V gene (reference sequence). The CDR3 runs to 15 residues. This CDR3 is CAWSRTGPLRNIQYF. The CDR3 DNA reads as TGTGCCTGGAGTCGTACGGGACCCCTGCGGAACATTCAGTACTTC.

The rearrangement joins TRBV29-1 to TRBJ2-3; tentatively, D is TRBD1 (5 bases). CDR1 is SQVTM and CDR2 is ANQGSEA in the germline V gene. The V gene lost 4 bases and the J gene lost 0 bases, with 8 bases spanning the gap. This CDR3 comprises 13 residues. The chain's CDR3 is CSVAGASTDTQYF. CDR3 nucleotides: TGCAGCGTTGCTGGGGCTAGCACAGATACGCAGTATTTT.